The clone carrying this T cell receptor beta chain has only one observation. The sample is drawn from a study of blood T cell repertoires in COVID-19. Study-wide context: Specimens from acute and convalescent COVID-19 originated in the United States, Italy and Spain. Sample material is recorded as cDNA or gDNA derived from T cells, B-cell-depleted T cells, or PBMCs.

Seattle's enrolled individuals joined amid active infection and were then monitored longitudinally. Original processing notes: Researchers report that nucleated cell counts were estimated from reference gene primer amplification. Sequencing used immunoSEQ multiplex PCR; TCRdb keeps in-frame clones, though not all of them. From that table come the V and J calls and clone size; the DNA was used to work out D and trimming. The table shows under 400,000 clones, with approximately 89% occurring only once. This TCR derives from a woman aged 55 to 70 with COVID-19, enrolled during active disease. The specimen sequenced was peripheral blood.

This CDR3 reads CASSYRGGLEEQYF. DNA of the CDR3: TGTGCCAGCAGTTACCGGGGGGGCCTTGAAGAGCAGTACTTC. The chain combines TRBV27 with TRBJ2-7; the match to TRBD2 covers 8 bases. J was trimmed by 7 bases and V by 4 bases; bases with no gene match: 9. This CDR3 spans 14 amino acids. Germline lookup yields CDR1 MNHEY and CDR2 SMNVEV (reference sequence).